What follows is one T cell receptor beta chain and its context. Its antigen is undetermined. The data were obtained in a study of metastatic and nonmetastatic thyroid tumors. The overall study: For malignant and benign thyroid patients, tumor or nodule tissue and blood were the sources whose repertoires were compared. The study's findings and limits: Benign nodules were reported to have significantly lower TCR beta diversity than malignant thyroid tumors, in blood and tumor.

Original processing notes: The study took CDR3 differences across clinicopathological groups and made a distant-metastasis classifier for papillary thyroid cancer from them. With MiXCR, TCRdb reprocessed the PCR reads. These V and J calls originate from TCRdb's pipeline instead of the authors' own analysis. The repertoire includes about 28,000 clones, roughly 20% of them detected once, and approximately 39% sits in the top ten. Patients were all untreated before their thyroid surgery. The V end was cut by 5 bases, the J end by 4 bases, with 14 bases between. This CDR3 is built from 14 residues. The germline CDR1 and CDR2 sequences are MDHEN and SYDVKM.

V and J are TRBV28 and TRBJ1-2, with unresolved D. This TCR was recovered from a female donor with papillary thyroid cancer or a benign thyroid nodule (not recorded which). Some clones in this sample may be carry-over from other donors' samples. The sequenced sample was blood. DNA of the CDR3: TGTGCCAGCAGTAATGACCCTACTGCCTATGGCTACACCTTC. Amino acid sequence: CASSNDPTAYGYTF.